A single sample is the source of the 21 T cell receptor beta chains below, sequenced in a study of memory CD4+ T cells and cytomegalovirus serostatus. Clones were sequenced by immunoSEQ multiplex PCR, and TCRdb holds only the in-frame ones, with some missing. The table has approximately 40,000 clones, approximately 80% seen once. Single viable CD3+CD4+CD8-CD45RO+ cells were sorted as the memory CD4+ T cells. Sequencing was done on a sample of memory CD4+ T cells from blood. These receptors all stem from an adult in good health and CMV-seronegative.

The chain recombines TRBV19 with TRBJ1-1; possibly TRBD1 for D (5 bases). The CDR3 sequence is 13 residues long. Per germline, CDR1 LNHDA and CDR2 SQIVND (reference sequence). Trimming cost V 6 bases and J 0 bases, with 8 bases left between them. CDR3 nucleotides: TGTGCCAGTAGGAGGGGCCTGAACACTGAAGCTTTCTTT. Translation: CASRRGLNTEAFF.

This clone was detected only a few times. The chain employs TRBV14 and TRBJ2-7; a possible D gene is TRBD1 (6 bases). This CDR3 is built from 15 residues. V was clipped by 0 bases and J by 3 bases, with 12 bases between them. Germline-derived CDR1 and CDR2 are SGHDN and FVKESK. The CDR3 spells CASSQEWSGDYEQYF. CDR3 in DNA: TGTGCCAGCAGCCAAGAATGGTCAGGGGACTACGAGCAGTACTTC.

The chain carries TRBV2 and TRBJ2-7; 8 bases are shared with TRBD1. The CDR3 loop spans 13 amino acids. V shed 7 bases and J 4 bases; nucleotides not matched to a gene: 6. CDR1 and CDR2 from the germline V gene are SNHLY and FYNNEI. The CDR3 nucleotides read TGTGCCAGCATCCGGACAGGGCAGTACGAGCAGTACTTC. This codes for CASIRTGQYEQYF.

V is TRBV4-2 and J is TRBJ2-7; D might be TRBD1 (6 bases). The CDR3 extends over 17 amino acids. Germline loops: CDR1 LGHNA, CDR2 YNFKEQ. The germline V and J ends were trimmed by 1 base and 0 bases, with 16 bases remaining between them. Here the CDR3 DNA reads TGTGCCAGCAGCCAAGTCACTAGACAGGCTAGCTCCTACGAGCAGTACTTC. Protein product: CASSQVTRQASSYEQYF.

This clone is deemed medium-sized. The CDR3 region is CASSSEPGSSGELFF. CDR3 DNA sequence: TGCGCCAGCAGCTCGGAACCTGGGAGTTCCGGGGAGCTGTTTTTT. This sequence joins TRBV5-1 and TRBJ2-2; TRBD2 is a possible D gene (5 bases). Germline loops: CDR1 SGHRS, CDR2 YFSETQ. The V and J ends lost 3 bases and 6 bases respectively, with 15 bases between them. The CDR3 loop spans 15 amino acids.

This clone was detected only a few times. This chain joins TRBV19 and TRBJ2-1; D perhaps matches TRBD2 (6 bases). The CDR3 loop spans 16 amino acids. The germline gives CDR1 LNHDA, CDR2 SQIVND (reference sequence). Trimming took off 3 bases at V and 6 bases at J, with 18 bases between the two ends. Here the CDR3 reads CASSIPGRGGGNEQFF. The CDR3 bases are TGTGCCAGTAGTATCCCCGGTAGGGGAGGTGGCAATGAGCAGTTCTTC.

The chain carries TRBV7-2 and TRBJ1-6; tentatively, D is TRBD1 (6 bases). Germline loops: CDR1 SGHTA, CDR2 FQGNSA. V dropped 5 bases and J dropped 5 bases, with 7 bases sitting between them. This CDR3 has 13 amino acids. CDR3: CASSGGHNSPLHF. The CDR3 nucleotides are TGTGCCAGCAGCGGGGGGCATAATTCACCCCTCCACTTT.

The chain has TRBV25-1 and TRBJ1-1; 9 nucleotides align to TRBD1. V lost 4 bases, J lost 3 bases, and 12 bases stayed unmatched. The CDR3 covers 17 residues. The V gene's germline CDR1 is MGHDK and CDR2 SYGVNS. CDR3: CASSGSGNRGLDTEAFF. The CDR3 DNA reads TGTGCCAGCAGTGGCTCCGGTAACAGGGGGCTGGACACTGAAGCTTTCTTT.

This chain uses TRBV7-9 with TRBJ2-3; 12 bases are a match to TRBD2. Per the germline V gene, CDR1 is SEHNR and CDR2 is FQNEAQ (reference sequence). The trim removed 7 bases at V and 4 bases at J, leaving 6 bases unmatched. The CDR3 consists of 15 residues. CDR3 region: CASKTSGSYADTQYF. CDR3 DNA: TGTGCCAGCAAGACTAGCGGGAGTTATGCAGATACGCAGTATTTT.

The chain combines TRBV10-3 with TRBJ2-2; D is perhaps TRBD1 (6 bases). With 4 bases removed from V and 0 bases from J, the gap between germline ends came to 18 bases. Looked up from germline, CDR1 is ENHRY and CDR2 is SYGVKD. This CDR3 contains 18 residues. The DNA of the CDR3 is TGTGCCATCAGTGGAACTACCGGGACAAGGGCGAACACCGGGGAGCTGTTTTTT. Translation gives CAISGTTGTRANTGELFF.

The CDR3 DNA is TGTGCCAGCAGCCCCCGACTTCGAACGACCGGGGAGCTGTTTTTT. It specifies CASSPRLRTTGELFF. The gene calls are TRBV7-2 and TRBJ2-2; D not resolved. V lost 5 bases, J lost 5 bases, and 15 bases lay in between. The CDR3 totals 15 residues. Germline V lookup: CDR1 SGHTA, CDR2 FQGNSA. Using reference TRBV7-2 and TRBJ2-2 for the parts outside the CDR3, the full variable domain is GAGVSQSPSNKVTEKGKDVELRCDPISGHTALYWYRQSLGQGLEFLIYFQGNSAPDKSGLPSDRFSAERTGGSVSTLTIQRTQQEDSAVYLCASSPRLRTTGELFFGEGSRLTVL.

This chain joins TRBV19 and TRBJ1-4, with 7 positions matching TRBD1. Germline CDR1 and CDR2: LNHDA and SQIVND (reference sequence). This CDR3 has 12 amino acids. Trimming took 5 bases from V and 15 from J; bases not matched to a gene: 9. CDR3 sequence: CASSPRQGRVFF. As DNA, the CDR3 is TGTGCCAGTAGTCCAAGACAGGGAAGAGTGTTTTTT.

The sample holds one count of this clone. The chain recombines TRBV10-3 with TRBJ2-3; the D gene is possibly TRBD1 (5 bases). The germline V gene encodes CDR1 ENHRY and CDR2 SYGVKD. Between the trimmed V and J ends, which lost 10 bases and 0 bases, there was a span of 11 bases. The CDR3 runs to 13 residues. This CDR3 reads CATLGRSTDTQYF. CDR3 coding DNA: TGTGCCACCCTGGGGCGGAGCACAGATACGCAGTATTTT.

The chain is built from TRBV6-1 and TRBJ1-5, with a possible D match to TRBD1 (5 bases). The CDR3 extends over 13 amino acids. Trimming removed 10 bases from V and 4 bases from J, with 14 bases in between. Germline CDR1 and CDR2: MNHNS and SASEGT. The CDR3, as DNA: TGTGCCACGTTCTGGGGGACTAATCAGCCCCAGCATTTT. This codes for CATFWGTNQPQHF.

The chain joins TRBV19 to TRBJ1-5; D is ambiguous. Per germline, CDR1 LNHDA and CDR2 SQIVND (reference sequence). Between the trimmed V and J ends, which lost 1 base and 7 bases, there was a span of 8 bases. The CDR3 loop spans 13 amino acids. The DNA for the CDR3 is TGTGCCAGTAGTATAGGGGTTTGGCAGCCCCAGCATTTT. It is translated as CASSIGVWQPQHF.

The gene calls are TRBV4-2 and TRBJ2-1, with D perhaps matching TRBD2 (6 bases). V lost 4 bases, J lost 3 bases, and 16 bases lay in between. The CDR3 consists of 16 residues. Per germline, CDR1 LGHNA and CDR2 YNFKEQ. CDR3 bases: TGTGCCAGCAGCCCTGATACCGGGACTGACTACAATGAGCAGTTCTTC. It specifies CASSPDTGTDYNEQFF.

This sequence joins TRBV7-9 and TRBJ2-1; 9 positions agree with TRBD2. From germline, CDR1 is SEHNR and CDR2 FQNEAQ (reference sequence). This CDR3 spans 13 amino acids. Trimming at V came to 1 base and at J to 11 bases, leaving 3 bases not matched to a gene. DNA for the CDR3: TGTGCCAGCAGCTTAGGGCGGGAGGGTAAGCAGTTCTTC. This sequence encodes CASSLGREGKQFF.

The chain couples TRBV9 to TRBJ1-2, with a tentative D call TRBD1 (5 bases). Trimming cost V 0 bases and J 4 bases, with 16 bases left between them. This CDR3 is 16 amino acids long. Germline V gene lookup returns CDR1 SGDLS and CDR2 YYNGEE. The CDR3 nucleotides read TGTGCCAGCAGCGTAGAGGGAGGGGCCTTCCCCTATGGCTACACCTTC. Amino acid sequence: CASSVEGGAFPYGYTF. The full variable domain, in which reference TRBV9 and TRBJ1-2 provide the parts outside the CDR3, is DSGVTQTPKHLITATGQRVTLRCSPRSGDLSVYWYQQSLDQGLQFLIQYYNGEERAKGNILERFSAQQFPDLHSELNLSSLELGDSALYFCASSVEGGAFPYGYTFGSGTRLTVV.

This chain links TRBV27 with TRBJ2-3; 8 nucleotides agree with TRBD1. CDR1 and CDR2 from the germline V gene are MNHEY and SMNVEV (reference sequence). The J segment lost 4 bases and the V segment lost 8 bases, leaving 17 bases of the junction unmatched. This CDR3 has 17 amino acids. CDR3 sequence reads: CASGPMWDRRLADTQYF. Here the CDR3 DNA reads TGTGCCAGCGGACCGATGTGGGACAGGCGCCTGGCAGATACGCAGTATTTT.

V is TRBV28 and J is TRBJ2-7; 9 bases are a match to TRBD1. Germline V gives CDR1 MDHEN, CDR2 SYDVKM. The CDR3 runs 14 residues. Germline trimming cut 3 bases from V and 2 bases from J; bases unmatched to any gene: 2. The CDR3, as DNA: TGTGCCAGCAGTTTCCGGGACAGGGCCTACGAGCAGTACTTC. Translating it yields CASSFRDRAYEQYF.

V is TRBV10-3 and J is TRBJ2-2, with TRBD2 identical over 13 bases. This CDR3 is built from 15 residues. J lost 4 bases, V lost 10 bases, and 6 bases had no gene match. Germline V lookup: CDR1 ENHRY, CDR2 SYGVKD. The CDR3 region is CATGLAGVRTGELFF. DNA for the CDR3: TGTGCCACCGGACTAGCGGGAGTCCGCACCGGGGAGCTGTTTTTT.